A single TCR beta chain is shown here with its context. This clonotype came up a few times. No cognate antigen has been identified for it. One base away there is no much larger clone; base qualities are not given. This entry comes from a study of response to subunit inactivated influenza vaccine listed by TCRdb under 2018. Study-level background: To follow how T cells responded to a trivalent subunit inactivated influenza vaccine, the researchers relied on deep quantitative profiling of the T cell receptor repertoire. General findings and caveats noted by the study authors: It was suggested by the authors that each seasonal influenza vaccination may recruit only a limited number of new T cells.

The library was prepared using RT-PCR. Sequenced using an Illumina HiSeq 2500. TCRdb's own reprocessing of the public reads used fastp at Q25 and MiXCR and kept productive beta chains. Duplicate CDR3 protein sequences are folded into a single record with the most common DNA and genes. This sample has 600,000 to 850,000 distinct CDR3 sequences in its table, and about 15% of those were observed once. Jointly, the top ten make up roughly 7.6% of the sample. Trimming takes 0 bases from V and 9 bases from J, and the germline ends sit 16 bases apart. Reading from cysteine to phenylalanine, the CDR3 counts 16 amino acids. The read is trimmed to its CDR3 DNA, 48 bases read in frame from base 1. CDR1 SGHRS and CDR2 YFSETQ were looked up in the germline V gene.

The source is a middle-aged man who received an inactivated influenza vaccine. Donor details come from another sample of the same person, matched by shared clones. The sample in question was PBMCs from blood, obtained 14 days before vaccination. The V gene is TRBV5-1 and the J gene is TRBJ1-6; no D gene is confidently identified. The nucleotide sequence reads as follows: TGCGCCAGCAGCTTGGTTGGGGTGGGTGGTGCTTCACCCCTCCACTTT. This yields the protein CASSLVGVGGASPLHF.